The present TCR beta chain was sequenced within a study of OX40 agonist ivuxolimab in advanced cancers. Turning to this clone: What it recognizes is unknown.

The V segment lost 6 bases and the J segment 4 bases; nucleotides outside the gene matches: 6. The CDR3 is made up of 14 amino acids. The germline gives CDR1 MNHNS, CDR2 SASEGT. Generated by immunoSEQ multiplex PCR, the TCRdb table keeps only in-frame clones and is missing some. Among 50,000 to 70,000 clones listed, 85% to 95% were seen once. Study-wide results and limits: CD8+ T cells were the subset that, on average, had more expanded clones than CD4+.

The J gene is TRBJ1-2, the V gene TRBV6-1; 9 bases align to TRBD1. The origin of this receptor is an adult with an advanced solid tumor such as melanoma, head and neck, liver or kidney cancer. Source: CD4+ or CD8+ T cells sorted from blood, taken in a trial of the OX40 agonist ivuxolimab. The CDR3 here is CASRTGQGFYGYTF. The CDR3 nucleotides are TGTGCCAGCAGGACCGGACAGGGGTTCTATGGCTACACCTTC.